The 16 T cell receptor beta chains presented below share a single source sample, sequenced in a study of naive and memory T cell subsets. Both TRBC1 and TRBC2 were covered by a beta constant-region primer of two equimolar oligonucleotides. Nested alpha and beta constant-region primers with the SP2 primer drove four PCR rounds on ligated cDNA. A single record per CDR3 protein comes from TCRdb applying MiXCR to the UMI-ligation and nested PCR reads. The data show tens of thousands of distinct CDR3 sequences, 15% to 20% seen once. Sequencing was performed on effector memory CD4+ T cells from blood. Specified subset: effector memory, CD45RA- CD27-. Receptor source: a human donor in good health.

As regards this clonotype: An end of the junction does not agree with germline; a read error may underlie this. The CDR3 region is CASSSLNTEALF. The CDR3 DNA follows: TGTGCCAGCAGCAGTCTGAACACTGAAGCGCTCTTT. J is TRBJ1-1 and V is TRBV7-8; the D is unclear. Germline assignment: CDR1 SGHVS and CDR2 FQNEAQ. The CDR3 has 12 residues. The entire variable domain, with the rest obtained from reference TRBV7-8 and TRBJ1-1, is as follows: GAGVSQSPRYKVAKRGQDVALRCDPISGHVSLFWYQQALGQGPEFLTYFQNEAQLDKSGLPSDRFFAERPEGSVSTLKIQRTQQEDSAVYLCASSSLNTEALFGQGTRLTVV.

V is TRBV12-3 or TRBV12-4 and J is TRBJ1-3; unclear D gene. Trimming removed 5 bases from V and 1 base from J, with 12 bases in between. The CDR3 totals 15 residues. The CDR3 spells CASSLDARSGNTIYF. The DNA of the CDR3 is TGTGCCAGCAGTCTGGACGCCCGATCTGGAAACACCATATATTTT.

This clonotype showed up just a few times. V and J are TRBV24-1 and TRBJ1-2, with 9 nucleotides matching TRBD1. The CDR3 consists of 15 residues. The germline V gene has CDR1 KGHDR and CDR2 SFDVKD. V gave up 4 bases and J gave up 8 bases; unmatched junction bases: 10. The CDR3 here is CATSETGTGNGGYTF. As DNA, the CDR3 is TGTGCCACCAGTGAGACGGGGACAGGGAATGGCGGCTACACCTTC.

Within the sample, this clonotype is medium-sized (0.01 to 0.1%). The V and J genes are TRBV28 and TRBJ2-3, with 8 bases matching TRBD2. The CDR3 consists of 15 residues. Germline-derived CDR1 and CDR2 are MDHEN and SYDVKM. V trimming: 6 bases; J trimming: 3 bases; junction bases outside the gene matches: 8. The CDR3: CASRFGRVMTDTQYF. CDR3 nucleotides: TGTGCCAGCAGATTCGGGAGGGTAATGACAGATACGCAGTATTTT.

This clonotype has a count of ten or more. V is TRBV11-1 and J is TRBJ2-2; D ambiguous. Germline CDR1 is SGHAT and CDR2 is FQDESV (reference sequence). V lost 4 bases to trimming and J lost 0 bases, with 21 bases between them. This CDR3 is 19 amino acids long. CDR3 amino acids: CASSSNNPGRTANTGELFF. CDR3 nucleotides: TGTGCCAGCAGCTCAAACAACCCCGGACGGACCGCGAACACCGGGGAGCTGTTTTTT.

The V call is TRBV12-3 or TRBV12-4, the J call TRBJ2-1, with a weak D call TRBD1 (7 bases). The CDR3 consists of 15 residues. V was pared by 4 bases and J by 9 bases, with 19 bases between. Here the CDR3 reads CASSSWSGGSGEQFF. In DNA, the CDR3 is TGTGCCAGCAGTTCGTGGTCAGGGGGGTCCGGTGAGCAGTTCTTC.

This chain joins TRBV29-1 and TRBJ2-7; 13 bases are a match to TRBD2. Germline values: CDR1 SQVTM, CDR2 ANQGSEA. The CDR3 is 12 amino acids. V shed 4 bases, J shed 6 bases, and the junction held 0 bases outside the gene matches. As DNA, the CDR3 is TGCAGCGTTGGACTAGCGGGAGGCGAGCAGTACTTC. Translated, it gives CSVGLAGGEQYF.

The chain uses TRBV12-3 or TRBV12-4 and TRBJ1-1; D not certain. V lost 4 bases, J lost 5 bases, and 8 bases lay in between. This CDR3 has 12 amino acids. In nucleotides, the CDR3 is TGTGCCAGCAGTTCGGTTGGGACTGAAGCTTTCTTT. Translation: CASSSVGTEAFF.

In this sample, this clonotype turned up a few times. The V call is TRBV28, the J call TRBJ2-3; 9 positions match TRBD2. Per the germline V gene, CDR1 is MDHEN and CDR2 is SYDVKM. The CDR3 covers 16 residues. Germline trimming cut 3 bases from V and 6 bases from J; bases unmatched to any gene: 10. This CDR3 reads CASSLRGLAGPDTQYF. CDR3 sequence (DNA): TGTGCCAGCAGTTTGAGAGGGCTAGCGGGACCCGATACGCAGTATTTT.

This clonotype was counted only a few times. The chain joins TRBV20-1 to TRBJ1-5, with D unclear. Trimming stripped 0 bases from V and 2 bases from J, with 14 bases between. The germline V gene has CDR1 DFQATT and CDR2 SNEGSKA (reference sequence). The CDR3 runs to 16 residues. The DNA for the CDR3 is TGCAGTGCTAGAGATGGCCGTAGGGTGGGCAATCAGCCCCAGCATTTT. Its translation: CSARDGRRVGNQPQHF.

At least ten counts were recorded for this clonotype. As DNA, the CDR3 is TGCAGTGCTATGGGAGGTTTTGGAAACATTCAGTACTTC. Amino acids: CSAMGGFGNIQYF. The chain carries TRBV20-1 and TRBJ2-4, with D possibly being TRBD2 (6 bases). The germline V and J ends were trimmed by 4 bases and 6 bases, with 13 bases remaining between them. Germline CDR1 is DFQATT and CDR2 is SNEGSKA (reference sequence). The CDR3 runs to 13 residues.

This clonotype is labeled as large (0.1 to 1%). The rearrangement links TRBV7-2 to TRBJ1-2, with 7 bases that match TRBD1. The CDR3 has 13 residues. Germline values: CDR1 SGHTA, CDR2 FQGNSA. Germline trimming cut 5 bases from V and 8 bases from J; bases unmatched to any gene: 8. CDR3 in amino acids: CASSRGQLVGYTF. Written as DNA, the CDR3 is TGTGCCAGCAGCAGGGGACAGCTCGTGGGCTACACCTTC.

The V and J genes are TRBV6-5 and TRBJ2-1; D gene uncertain. Trimming took off 6 bases at V and 3 bases at J, with 6 bases between the two ends. The CDR3 length is 12 residues. Germline CDR1 MNHEY, CDR2 SVGAGI. CDR3 residues: CASSPGYNEQFF. The CDR3 DNA reads as TGTGCCAGCAGCCCTGGCTACAATGAGCAGTTCTTC.

The CDR3 protein is CASSSRSGRELFF. In DNA, the CDR3 is TGTGCCAGTAGTTCCCGTAGCGGCCGGGAGCTGTTTTTT. This sequence joins TRBV19 and TRBJ2-2; the D gene is possibly TRBD2 (6 bases). V shed 5 bases and J shed 9 bases, with 13 bases lying between them. Germline CDR1 and CDR2: LNHDA and SQIVND (reference sequence). The CDR3 is 13 amino acids.

There are a few counts of this clonotype. The chain links TRBV28 to TRBJ1-1; perhaps TRBD1 as D (6 bases). Per the germline V gene, CDR1 is MDHEN and CDR2 is SYDVKM. The CDR3 contains 14 residues. The V end was cut by 5 bases, the J end by 5 bases, with 15 bases between. In DNA, the CDR3 is TGTGCCAGCAGTCGACGGGGGGCAGCAACTGAAGCTTTCTTT. It specifies CASSRRGAATEAFF.

Many counts were recorded for this clonotype. The J gene is TRBJ2-3, the V gene TRBV11-2, with unresolved D. Germline V gene sequence: CDR1 SGHAT, CDR2 FQNNGV. The CDR3 spans 12 residues. Trimming removed 3 bases from V and 6 bases from J, with 7 bases in between. Here the CDR3 reads CASSLPGDTQYF. The CDR3 DNA follows: TGTGCCAGCAGCTTGCCGGGCGATACGCAGTATTTT.